These 19 T cell receptor beta chains share one sample of origin, sequenced in a study of T cells in Graves' hyperthyroidism and ophthalmopathy. Authors of the study amplified TCR beta CDR3 regions from RNA transcripts. When the TCR CDR3 underwent first-round RT-PCR, the HTBI primer set was used. TCRdb processed the multiplex PCR reads anew with MiXCR; each CDR3 protein has one entry. The sample records 800,000 or so distinct CDR3 sequences, about two fifths being singletons. What was sequenced was blood. The source is a man aged 18 to 35 with Graves' hyperthyroidism.

This clonotype was counted a single time. Sequence at one end of the junction differs from germline and may be a read error. This chain connects TRBV20-1 to TRBJ2-2; 9 bases fit TRBD2. Per the germline V gene, CDR1 is DFQATT and CDR2 is SNEGSKA (reference sequence). This CDR3 is built from 10 residues. DNA of the CDR3: TGCAGTGCTAGTCAGCGGGAGGTGTTTTTT. It codes for CSASQREVFF.

V is TRBV20-1 and J is TRBJ2-2; D call uncertain. The CDR3 extends over 12 amino acids. Germline values: CDR1 DFQATT, CDR2 SNEGSKA (reference sequence). The V end lost 3 bases, the J end lost 5 bases, and 7 bases lay between the germline ends. The DNA for the CDR3 is TGCAGTGCTAGCAAAGCGACCGGGGAGCTGTTTTTT. Translation: CSASKATGELFF.

This chain links TRBV5-1 with TRBJ2-7, with TRBD1 matching 8 bases. CDR1 SGHRS and CDR2 YFSETQ come from the germline V gene. Trimming at V came to 4 bases and at J to 0 bases, leaving 3 bases not matched to a gene. The CDR3 is made up of 14 amino acids. The CDR3 nucleotides read TGCGCCAGCAGCGGGGACAGGTACTCCTACGAGCAGTACTTC. This sequence encodes CASSGDRYSYEQYF.

The gene calls are TRBV9 and TRBJ2-2; D is perhaps TRBD1 (6 bases). The ends were cut back, 3 bases at V and 6 bases at J, with 18 bases in the middle. The germline CDR1 and CDR2 sequences are SGDLS and YYNGEE. This CDR3 has 16 residues. CDR3 in amino acids: CASSDYRENGAGELFF. In DNA, the CDR3 is TGTGCCAGCAGCGACTACAGGGAGAACGGCGCCGGGGAGCTGTTTTTT. Complete variable domain (other parts from reference TRBV9 and TRBJ2-2): DSGVTQTPKHLITATGQRVTLRCSPRSGDLSVYWYQQSLDQGLQFLIQYYNGEERAKGNILERFSAQQFPDLHSELNLSSLELGDSALYFCASSDYRENGAGELFFGEGSRLTVL.

This clonotype was detected only a few times. The V call is TRBV7-6, the J call TRBJ2-7; D gene ambiguous. The CDR3 extends over 8 amino acids. The germline V gene encodes CDR1 SGHVS and CDR2 FNYEAQ. V was cut by 5 bases and J by 12 bases, with 5 bases left in between. CDR3 sequence (DNA): TGTGCCAGCAGCCCGCGGTACTTC. It specifies CASSPRYF. Based on the CDR3 plus reference TRBV7-6 and TRBJ2-7, the full variable domain is GAGVSQSPRYKVTKRGQDVALRCDPISGHVSLYWYRQALGQGPEFLTYFNYEAQQDKSGLPNDRFSAERPEGSISTLTIQRTEQRDSAMYRCASSPRYFGPGTRLTVT.

This clonotype was detected ten times or more. This rearrangement joins TRBV24-1 to TRBJ1-1, with D perhaps TRBD1 (6 bases). Deletions cut 2 bases from V and 0 bases from J, with 9 bases between. The CDR3 contains 15 residues. Germline loops: CDR1 KGHDR, CDR2 SFDVKD. The CDR3 loop reads CATSDSRDMNTEAFF. CDR3 bases: TGTGCCACCAGTGATTCGCGGGACATGAACACTGAAGCTTTCTTT.

There are a few counts of this clonotype. The CDR3 coding sequence is TGTGCCACCTCGGGGGGCACGGCTGAAGCTTTCTTT. Protein product: CATSGGTAEAFF. V gene TRBV10-3 combines with J gene TRBJ1-1, with a tentative D call TRBD1 (6 bases). The CDR3 length is 12 residues. Germline V CDR1 and CDR2: ENHRY, SYGVKD. The V and J ends lost 10 bases and 6 bases respectively, with 15 bases between them.

This clonotype was counted many times. V usage is TRBV20-1 and J usage is TRBJ1-5; D is unclear. CDR3 length equals 12 residues. Trimming took off 6 bases at V and 4 bases at J, with 10 bases between the two ends. Germline CDR1 and CDR2: DFQATT and SNEGSKA (reference sequence). CDR3 sequence: CSAAKANQPQHF. In DNA, the CDR3 is TGCAGTGCCGCAAAGGCTAATCAGCCCCAGCATTTT.

Remarks on this clonotype: A read error is possible here, since a much larger clone lies one base away. The V and J genes are TRBV24-1 and TRBJ2-2, with TRBD1 identical over 7 bases. From germline, CDR1 is KGHDR and CDR2 SFDVKD. The CDR3 has 14 residues. The CDR3 DNA reads as TGTGCCACCAGCCGGGACAGAAACACCGGGGAGCTGCTTTTT. It yields the protein CATSRDRNTGELLF.

This clonotype has ten or more counts. The J gene is TRBJ2-6, the V gene TRBV2; no reliable D call. The length of the CDR3 is 16 residues. Trimming cost V 6 bases and J 5 bases, with 17 bases left between them. The germline V gene has CDR1 SNHLY and CDR2 FYNNEI. The CDR3 region has the DNA TGTGCCAGCAGCGACCCCGGACCGTCCCGGGCCAACGTCCTGACTTTC. Its protein is CASSDPGPSRANVLTF.

The V call is TRBV9, the J call TRBJ2-1; weak D call: TRBD2 (6 bases). The V and J ends lost 3 bases and 2 bases respectively, with 12 bases between them. In germline, CDR1 is SGDLS, CDR2 YYNGEE. CDR3 length: 15 residues. CDR3 sequence reads: CASSDRDSTYNEQFF. Here the CDR3 DNA reads TGTGCCAGCAGCGACCGGGACTCAACCTACAATGAGCAGTTCTTC.

This clonotype has just a few counts. The chain links TRBV13 to TRBJ1-1; 7 nucleotides align to TRBD1. CDR1 is PRHDT, CDR2 FYEKMQ, per germline (reference sequence). The CDR3 totals 12 residues. J gave up 10 bases and V 7 bases, and 9 bases lay outside the gene matches. The CDR3 region is CASTLRGHGAFF. The DNA of the CDR3 is TGTGCCAGCACCCTAAGGGGGCACGGAGCTTTCTTT.

The J gene is TRBJ2-2, the V gene TRBV3-1; weak D call: TRBD2 (6 bases). Germline lookup yields CDR1 LGHDT and CDR2 YNNKEL (reference sequence). The CDR3 has 16 residues. The V and J ends lost 3 bases and 2 bases respectively, with 13 bases between them. The CDR3: CASSHPGTPNTGELFF. CDR3 nucleotide sequence: TGTGCCAGCAGCCATCCCGGGACTCCTAACACCGGGGAGCTGTTTTTT.

This rearrangement joins TRBV29-1 to TRBJ1-2; D unresolved. This CDR3 has 12 amino acids. Trimming removed 8 bases from V and 8 bases from J, with 18 bases in between. Germline CDR1 reads SQVTM; CDR2 reads ANQGSEA. The CDR3 loop reads CSSEAREIGYTF. DNA of the CDR3: TGCAGCAGTGAAGCCCGGGAAATCGGCTACACCTTC.

This clonotype was counted many times. This rearrangement joins TRBV5-5 to TRBJ1-2, with D possibly TRBD1 on 6 matching bases. This CDR3 has 14 amino acids. V was pared by 6 bases and J by 4 bases, with 16 bases between. Per the germline V gene, CDR1 is SGHKS and CDR2 is YYEKEE (reference sequence). For the CDR3, the DNA is TGTGCCAGCACCTTTGGGGGCGCGATCTATGGCTACACCTTC. Its protein product is CASTFGGAIYGYTF. Looking up the rest from reference TRBV5-5 and TRBJ1-2 gives the full variable domain: DAGVTQSPTHLIKTRGQQVTLRCSPISGHKSVSWYQQVLGQGPQFIFQYYEKEERGRGNFPDRFSARQFPNYSSELNVNALLLGDSALYLCASTFGGAIYGYTFGSGTRLTVV.

This clonotype was counted at least ten times. This chain joins TRBV2 and TRBJ2-7, with D perhaps TRBD1 (5 bases). The germline CDR1 and CDR2 sequences are SNHLY and FYNNEI. The length of the CDR3 is 11 residues. The V end lost 5 bases, the J end lost 7 bases, and 9 bases lay between the germline ends. The DNA of the CDR3 is TGTGCCAGCAGTCCAGGGCGGGAGCAGTACTTC. It codes for CASSPGREQYF.

At least ten counts were recorded for this clonotype. The V gene is TRBV20-1, the J gene TRBJ1-5; D may be TRBD1 (6 bases). V was trimmed by 2 bases and J by 6 bases, leaving 11 bases between them. Germline CDR1 is DFQATT and CDR2 is SNEGSKA (reference sequence). CDR3 length: 13 amino acids. CDR3 DNA sequence: TGCAGTGCTAGAAGGGGGTCGATTCAGCCCCAGCATTTT. Its translation is CSARRGSIQPQHF.

The rearrangement uses TRBV7-9 and TRBJ1-1; possibly TRBD1 for D (6 bases). The CDR3 is 15 residues long. The V end was cut by 5 bases, the J end by 6 bases, with 19 bases between. Germline CDR1 reads SEHNR; CDR2 reads FQNEAQ (reference sequence). The CDR3 loop reads CASSPTGGDFSEAFF. CDR3 DNA sequence: TGTGCCAGCAGCCCGACCGGGGGCGATTTCTCTGAAGCTTTCTTT.

This clonotype has at least ten counts. This sequence joins TRBV7-9 and TRBJ2-7; D not certain. Germline V gives CDR1 SEHNR, CDR2 FQNEAQ (reference sequence). V lost 0 bases and J 3 bases, leaving 6 bases between the germline ends. The CDR3 is 13 residues long. Here the CDR3 reads CASSLAGHYEQYF. The DNA for the CDR3 is TGTGCCAGCAGCTTAGCAGGGCACTACGAGCAGTACTTC.